The clone carrying this TCR beta chain has ten or more counts. Its antigen remains unknown. These data are taken from a study of Graves' ophthalmopathy and Graves' hyperthyroidism. Moderate-to-severe activity, CAS ≥3, NOSPECS ≥4 and duration under 3 months were recorded for donors with ophthalmopathy. Findings and limits, study-wide: The blood repertoire also included most expanded thyroid clonotypes above 0.001 frequency.

The V gene lost 0 bases and the J gene lost 0 bases, with 9 bases spanning the gap. The CDR3 loop spans 16 amino acids. Germline CDR1 and CDR2: SGHAT and FQNNGV. Amplification targeted the TCR beta CDR3 regions, with RNA transcripts as the source material. HTBI primers served in a first-round RT-PCR, which a second-round multiplex PCR followed. A single record per CDR3 protein comes from TCRdb applying MiXCR to the multiplex PCR reads. Here the sample spans fewer than 350,000 distinct CDR3 sequences, roughly 17% being singletons. Sequenced input: peripheral blood. The gene calls are TRBV11-2 and TRBJ1-5, with D uncertain. The sequence derives from an adult man with Graves' ophthalmopathy. CDR3 region: CASSLDWSNSNQPQHF. The CDR3 DNA follows: TGTGCCAGCAGCTTAGATTGGAGCAATAGCAATCAGCCCCAGCATTTT.